A selection of T cell receptor beta chains follows, all from one sample in a study of blood T cell repertoires in COVID-19. The table came from immunoSEQ multiplex PCR; TCRdb's copy has only in-frame clones and leaves some out. The table has under 80,000 clones, 86% seen once. Sequencing was performed on peripheral blood. The origin of the receptors is a man in his fifties or sixties with active COVID-19. Each CDR3 is given with its conserved first and last residue. D genes are given only for firm matches. Where a row states a size, it is once, few, many or the class of an expanded clone; other rows omit it.

TRBV6-5	few	NA	TRBJ2-7	CASKGGRLSSYEQYF	TGTGCCAGCAAAGGCGGTAGACTATCCTCCTACGAGCAGTACTTC
TRBV27	NA	NA	TRBJ2-3	CASSLSAGTDTQYF	TGTGCCAGCAGTTTATCTGCAGGCACAGATACGCAGTATTTT
TRBV27	NA	TRBD2	TRBJ2-1	CASSFLAGAYEQFF	TGTGCCAGCAGTTTCCTAGCGGGAGCCTATGAGCAGTTCTTC
TRBV28	NA	NA	TRBJ2-7	CASSGSGSGSYEQYF	TGTGCCAGCAGCGGAAGCGGGTCAGGTTCCTACGAGCAGTACTTC
TRBV7-2	NA	NA	TRBJ2-1	CASSQGLLYNEQFF	TGTGCCAGCAGCCAGGGACTCCTATACAATGAGCAGTTCTTC
TRBV5-6	NA	NA	TRBJ1-2	CASSLIRGNYGYTF	TGTGCCAGCAGCCTAATTCGGGGTAACTATGGCTACACCTTC
TRBV29-1	NA	NA	TRBJ1-2	CSVARGDGYTF	TGCAGCGTAGCCCGGGGTGATGGCTACACCTTC
TRBV19	NA	NA	TRBJ2-7	CASSIMGAGYEQYF	TGTGCCAGTAGTATAATGGGCGCTGGGTACGAGCAGTACTTC
TRBV5-5	NA	TRBD1	TRBJ2-7	CASSSSPAGGYEQYF	TGTGCCAGCAGTTCAAGTCCGGCAGGGGGATACGAGCAGTACTTC
TRBV7-8	NA	NA	TRBJ2-4	CASSPLAGAAAKNIQYF	TGTGCCAGCAGCCCCCTGGCAGGGGCCGCGGCCAAAAACATTCAGTACTTC
TRBV7-2	NA	NA	TRBJ2-5	CASSPIWFGETQYF	TGTGCCAGCAGCCCTATTTGGTTCGGGGAGACCCAGTACTTC
TRBV7-9	few	NA	TRBJ2-7	CASSFGQGGYEQYF	TGTGCCAGCAGCTTCGGGCAGGGGGGCTACGAGCAGTACTTC
TRBV4-2	NA	NA	TRBJ1-2	CASSQDLGTYGYTF	TGTGCCAGCAGCCAAGATCTGGGCACCTATGGCTACACCTTC
TRBV7-9	few	TRBD1	TRBJ2-7	CASSLAGTGAYEQYF	TGTGCCAGCAGCTTAGCTGGGACAGGGGCCTACGAGCAGTACTTC
TRBV28	few	NA	TRBJ2-7	CASSPPRSGETYEQYF	TGTGCCAGCAGCCCACCTCGGTCAGGGGAAACCTACGAGCAGTACTTC
TRBV7-7	NA	NA	TRBJ2-1	CASSPLGGYNEQFF	TGTGCTAGCAGCCCTTTGGGGGGCTACAATGAGCAGTTCTTC
TRBV19	NA	TRBD2	TRBJ2-7	CASSISGGPSYEQYF	TGTGCCAGTAGTATTAGCGGGGGCCCATCCTACGAGCAGTACTTC
TRBV5-1	NA	NA	TRBJ2-3	CASSLAQGSPTDTQYF	TGCGCCAGCAGCTTGGCTCAGGGTAGCCCCACAGATACGCAGTATTTT
TRBV5-4	once	NA	TRBJ2-5	CASSLAGGQETQYF	TGTGCCAGCAGCTTGGCCGGAGGCCAAGAGACCCAGTACTTC
TRBV7-6	few	NA	TRBJ1-2	CASSPGLTGYGYTF	TGTGCCAGCAGCCCGGGCTTGACAGGCTATGGCTACACCTTC
TRBV6-4	once	TRBD2	TRBJ2-1	CASSDGRGGIDEQFF	TGTGCCAGCAGTGATGGGCGGGGGGGCATTGATGAGCAGTTCTTC
TRBV28	once	TRBD2	TRBJ2-1	CASLLGGRNEQFF	TGTGCCAGCTTGTTGGGGGGGAGGAATGAGCAGTTCTTC
TRBV7-8	once	TRBD1	TRBJ1-2	CASSSGTGSLYGYTF	TGTGCCAGCAGCTCCGGGACAGGGAGTCTCTATGGCTACACCTTC
TRBV6-6	NA	TRBD1	TRBJ2-4	CASKTGDSLAKNIQYF	TGTGCCAGCAAGACAGGGGACTCACTAGCCAAAAACATTCAGTACTTC
TRBV7-3	NA	NA	TRBJ1-2	CASSLSGVVGYTF	TGTGCCAGCAGCTTATCCGGGGTTGTTGGCTACACCTTC
TRBV28	NA	TRBD1	TRBJ2-7	CASSPGTGIYYEQYF	TGTGCCAGCAGTCCCGGGACAGGGATATACTACGAGCAGTACTTC
TRBV28	NA	TRBD1	TRBJ1-1	CASRGGGQGRLPRAFF	TGTGCCAGCAGAGGGGGCGGACAGGGGCGACTCCCGAGAGCTTTCTTT
TRBV7-6	NA	TRBD1	TRBJ1-2	CASSLVEQGRNPYGYTF	TGTGCCAGCAGCTTAGTCGAACAGGGGCGGAACCCGTATGGCTACACCTTC
TRBV24-1	NA	TRBD1	TRBJ2-3	CATSHRGGTDTQYF	TGTGCCACCAGTCACAGGGGTGGGACAGATACGCAGTATTTT
TRBV18	NA	NA	TRBJ2-3	CASSPFAGVNTVDTQYF	TGTGCCAGCTCACCATTCGCAGGGGTGAATACGGTGGATACGCAGTATTTT
TRBV7-3	NA	TRBD2	TRBJ2-7	CASSLGAGYEQYF	TGTGCCAGCAGCTTGGGAGCGGGATACGAGCAGTACTTC
TRBV10-1	NA	NA	TRBJ2-5	CASTVNRQETQYF	TGCGCCAGCACAGTGAACAGACAAGAGACCCAGTACTTC
TRBV11-2	NA	NA	TRBJ2-3	CASSLSGGGTDTQYF	TGTGCCAGCAGCTTATCCGGAGGGGGCACAGATACGCAGTATTTT
TRBV7-2	NA	TRBD1	TRBJ1-2	CASSPTGGGGYTF	TGTGCCAGCAGCCCAACAGGGGGAGGCGGCTACACCTTC
TRBV21-1	NA	NA	TRBJ1-5	CASSKAVKETGGGQPQHF	TGTGCCAGCAGCAAAGCGGTGAAAGAGACAGGGGGCGGTCAGCCCCAGCATTTT
TRBV4-3	few	NA	TRBJ1-3	CASSQDFTAGNTIYF	TGCGCCAGCAGCCAAGATTTCACAGCTGGAAACACCATATATTTT
TRBV11-3	NA	NA	TRBJ2-5	CASNRDSFQETQYF	TGTGCCAGCAACCGCGACAGCTTCCAAGAGACCCAGTACTTC
TRBV18	NA	NA	TRBJ1-4	CASHPETFGEKLFF	TGTGCCAGCCACCCCGAGACCTTCGGGGAAAAACTGTTTTTT
TRBV5-1	NA	NA	TRBJ2-5	CASSIQGSTETQYF	TGCGCCAGCAGTATTCAGGGGTCCACAGAGACCCAGTACTTC
TRBV6-2/TRBV6-3	NA	NA	TRBJ2-7	CASSYPGVQYF	TGTGCCAGCAGTTACCCGGGGGTGCAGTACTTC
TRBV19	NA	TRBD1	TRBJ1-1	CASRTGQGAAEAFF	TGTGCCAGTAGAACCGGACAGGGGGCCGCTGAAGCTTTCTTT
TRBV19	few	NA	TRBJ2-3	CATKNRGTDTQYF	TGTGCCACCAAGAATCGAGGGACAGATACGCAGTATTTT
TRBV9	once	NA	TRBJ2-2	CASSVVVGGNTGELFF	TGTGCCAGCAGCGTAGTCGTAGGGGGGAACACCGGGGAGCTGTTTTTT